This is a list of T cell receptor beta chains from one sample in a study of blood T cells in healthy people across ages. TCRdb recomputed calls from the 5' RACE reads with MiXCR, one row per CDR3 protein. The sample contains more than 650,000 distinct CDR3 sequences, about 20% of which appear only once. The sample comprised blood. Receptors were obtained from a man between 65 and 85 years old in good health. The CDR3 runs from the conserved cysteine through the conserved F or W. Fields, in order: V gene, D gene, clone size, J gene, CDR3 protein, CDR3 DNA. A D gene is named only where the DNA matches it firmly. For some rows the clone size is stated as once, few or many, or as a class when expanded; others skip it.

>TRBV7-2|TRBD2|.|TRBJ2-3
CASSSPGLAGHTQYF
TGTGCCAGCAGCTCGCCGGGACTAGCGGGACATACGCAGTATTTT
>TRBV3-1|TRBD2|few|TRBJ2-1
CANSPSGNEQFF
TGTGCCAACAGCCCTAGCGGCAATGAGCAGTTCTTC
>TRBV14|.|.|TRBJ1-1
CASSPRGSLMNTEAFF
TGTGCCAGCAGCCCCCGGGGGTCCCTAATGAACACTGAAGCTTTCTTT
>TRBV5-4|TRBD2|once|TRBJ2-3
CASSFSGREDDTQYF
TGTGCCAGCAGCTTTAGCGGGAGAGAGGACGATACGCAGTATTTT
>TRBV5-1|TRBD2|.|TRBJ2-5
CASSLGGRVAGFRETQYF
TGCGCCAGCAGCTTGGGGGGACGAGTAGCGGGGTTCCGAGAGACCCAGTACTTC
>TRBV20-1|.|.|TRBJ2-3
CSARGASDTDTQYF
TGCAGTGCTAGAGGGGCCTCGGACACAGATACGCAGTATTTT
>TRBV7-9|.|many|TRBJ1-1
CASGRTTNTEAFF
TGTGCCAGCGGTCGGACAACGAACACTGAAGCTTTCTTT
>TRBV29-1|TRBD1|few|TRBJ1-2
CSVSTGYGYTF
TGCAGCGTATCGACAGGGTATGGCTACACCTTC
>TRBV14|.|few|TRBJ1-4
CASSRHLATNEKLFF
TGTGCCAGCAGCAGACACCTTGCAACTAATGAAAAACTGTTTTTT
>TRBV10-1|.|.|TRBJ2-3
CASSESRRSDTQYF
TGCGCCAGCAGTGAGTCCAGGAGATCAGATACGCAGTATTTT
>TRBV3-1|TRBD1|.|TRBJ1-2
CASSQGSVQGFYGYPF
TGTGCCAGCAGCCAAGGCAGTGTACAGGGGTTCTATGGCTACCCCTTC
>TRBV28|.|.|TRBJ1-5
CASSYLSSRGNQPQHF
TGTGCCAGCAGTTACCTATCTAGTAGGGGGAATCAGCCCCAGCATTTT
>TRBV12-3/TRBV12-4|TRBD1|.|TRBJ1-4
CASSKGQEGEKLFF
TGTGCCAGCAGTAAGGGACAGGAGGGGGAAAAACTGTTTTTT
>TRBV5-1|TRBD1|few|TRBJ2-1
CASSLGTDPSYNEQFF
TGCGCCAGCAGCCTTGGGACAGACCCATCCTACAATGAGCAGTTCTTC
>TRBV24-1|.|.|TRBJ1-2
CATSDSSVRGWAGYTF
TGTGCCACCAGTGATTCTTCGGTACGGGGGTGGGCTGGCTACACCTTC
>TRBV5-1|.|few|TRBJ1-1
CASSSDTARGTEAFF
TGCGCCAGCAGCTCTGACACCGCCCGGGGGACTGAAGCTTTCTTT
>TRBV29-1|TRBD2|many|TRBJ2-1
CSVAGRGVYNEQFF
TGCAGCGTGGCCGGGAGGGGGGTCTACAATGAGCAGTTCTTC
>TRBV28|TRBD1|.|TRBJ2-3
CASSLGPGGAGTDTQYF
TGTGCCAGCAGTTTAGGACCAGGGGGCGCAGGCACAGATACGCAGTATTTT
>TRBV5-6|.|.|TRBJ2-6
CASSHEAGANVLTF
TGTGCCAGCAGCCATGAGGCTGGGGCCAACGTCCTGACTTTC
>TRBV15|.|once|TRBJ2-5
CATSRDHSAVQEAQYF
TGTGCCACCAGCAGAGATCACTCAGCGGTCCAAGAAGCCCAGTACTTC
>TRBV6-6|.|.|TRBJ2-7
CATGSTGVYEQYF
TGTGCCACCGGATCGACGGGCGTCTACGAGCAGTACTTC
>TRBV4-2|.|.|TRBJ1-2
CASSQGYEGIAGYTF
TGTGCCAGCAGCCAGGGGTACGAAGGAATTGCTGGCTACACCTTC
>TRBV28|.|.|TRBJ2-2
CASSPWGRGNTGELFF
TGTGCCAGCAGTCCGTGGGGCAGAGGGAACACCGGGGAGCTGTTTTTT
>TRBV5-1|TRBD2|.|TRBJ2-2
CASSTRTSREELFF
TGCGCCAGCAGCACCCGGACTAGCAGGGAGGAGCTGTTTTTT
>TRBV9|.|few|TRBJ2-7
CASSVTGFVDEQYF
TGTGCCAGCAGCGTAACGGGGTTCGTGGACGAGCAGTACTTC
>TRBV5-6|TRBD1|few|TRBJ2-1
CASSFVPTGGYNEQFF
TGTGCCAGCAGCTTCGTACCGACAGGGGGATACAATGAGCAGTTCTTC
>TRBV12-3/TRBV12-4|.|.|TRBJ2-1
CASTLDSPPGNEQFF
TGTGCCAGCACTCTGGACAGCCCTCCGGGAAATGAGCAGTTCTTC
>TRBV24-1|.|few|TRBJ2-7
CATSDPDRYEQYF
TGTGCCACCAGTGATCCGGACCGCTACGAGCAGTACTTC
>TRBV5-1|.|.|TRBJ1-1
CASSPTPGGDTEAFF
TGCGCCAGCAGCCCGACTCCTGGGGGGGATACTGAAGCTTTCTTT
>TRBV11-2|TRBD1|once|TRBJ2-7
CASSPGQGSLVYEQYF
TGTGCCAGCAGCCCGGGACAGGGAAGTTTAGTCTACGAGCAGTACTTC
>TRBV12-3/TRBV12-4|.|few|TRBJ2-1
CASSRGGLEQFF
TGTGCCAGCAGCCGTGGGGGGCTTGAGCAGTTCTTC
>TRBV12-3/TRBV12-4|.|.|TRBJ1-4
CASSPTVRVGGEKLFF
TGTGCCAGCAGTCCCACCGTCAGGGTCGGAGGGGAAAAACTGTTTTTT
>TRBV6-5|TRBD1|.|TRBJ1-2
CASRNNRGQYGYTF
TGTGCCAGCAGAAACAACAGGGGGCAATATGGCTACACCTTC